This is a list of T cell receptor beta chains from one sample in a study of Ad26.COV2.S vaccination and SARS-CoV-2 variants. The protocol was immunoSEQ multiplex PCR, while the TCRdb copy is restricted to in-frame clones and leaves out a portion. Seen here are about 320,000 clones, around four fifths observed once, and the top ten hold under 2.5%. Sequencing was performed on peripheral blood, taken in a trial of Ad26.COV2.S vaccine versus placebo. These receptors originate from a person between 18 and 59 years old who received the Ad26.COV2.S COVID-19 vaccine or a placebo. The CDR3 runs from the conserved cysteine through the conserved F or W. Some rows mark clone size as missing; the rest say once, few, many or name a class of expanded clone.

NA TRBJ2-5 TRBV5-4 CATTGANQETQYF
NA TRBJ2-6 TRBV10-3 CAIQAKTGIGANVLTF
few TRBJ1-5 TRBV27 CASSLSGYQPQHF
few TRBJ2-2 TRBV6-5 CASRHPWGTGELFF
NA TRBJ1-5 TRBV6-1 CASSEEWWGGTPQHF
NA TRBJ1-4 TRBV24-1 CATSDPAGPNEKLFF
NA TRBJ1-1 TRBV28 CASSFTGTTISGDTEAFF
NA TRBJ2-5 TRBV2 CASTQQRGLAQYF
NA TRBJ1-1 TRBV19 CASSVRQETFF
NA TRBJ2-3 TRBV24-1 CATSAWAGGPDTQYF
NA TRBJ2-5 TRBV19 CASSTSGLAGGKETQYF
NA TRBJ2-7 TRBV6-1 CASSEWGLRSYEQYF
NA TRBJ1-4 TRBV5-1 CASSLDRSNEKLFF
NA TRBJ2-7 TRBV2 CASSGTSYEQYF
NA TRBJ2-7 TRBV7-7 CASSPLTGPGNEQYF
NA TRBJ1-5 TRBV30 CAWGKGRRDQPQHF
NA TRBJ1-1 TRBV5-8 CASSLDTPGLEAFF
NA TRBJ2-7 TRBV28 CATTPPGQGAYEQYF
NA TRBJ2-5 TRBV6-5 CASSPSVGEETQYF
NA TRBJ2-2 TRBV5-6 CASSFGTANTGELFF
NA TRBJ2-7 TRBV13 CASSSGAYEQYF
NA TRBJ1-5 TRBV2 CASGLTPGQGDQPQHF
NA TRBJ2-3 TRBV5-4 CASSLTSIDTQYF
NA TRBJ1-2 TRBV14 CASSQVWASFNYGYTF
NA TRBJ2-3 TRBV19 CASSIRGSGVSTDTQYF
NA TRBJ2-3 TRBV14 CASSQEGVGGGLDTQYF
NA TRBJ2-5 TRBV5-1 CASKYQGRETQYF